This is a list of T cell receptor beta chains from one sample in a study of blood T cells in healthy people across ages. TCRdb reprocessed the 5' RACE reads via MiXCR and lists one record per CDR3 protein. The data show some 730,000 distinct CDR3 sequences, approximately 22% seen once. Sequenced input: blood. These receptors were collected from a man between 65 and 85 years old in good health. CDR3s leave out the opening cysteine and the closing phenylalanine or tryptophan. Fields, in order: J gene, D gene, V gene, CDR3 protein. D genes are given only for firm matches.

TRBJ2-1 | TRBD2 | TRBV3-1 | ASSPKWAGEYNEQF
TRBJ1-6 | - | TRBV20-1 | SARIGTENSPLH
TRBJ2-2 | - | TRBV6-1 | ASSEGGDTGELF
TRBJ1-5 | - | TRBV6-2/TRBV6-3 | ASSYPFWEVRGQPQH
TRBJ2-5 | - | TRBV14 | ASSQEYTVRMETQY
TRBJ2-2 | TRBD1 | TRBV6-1 | ASSPGTGGTYTGELF
TRBJ1-2 | - | TRBV20-1 | SASENAPYGYT
TRBJ1-1 | - | TRBV5-1 | ASSFIENTEAF
TRBJ2-1 | TRBD1 | TRBV7-2 | ASSSVDRVNEQL
TRBJ2-3 | - | TRBV5-1 | ASSLELRRTDTQY
- | - | TRBV5-1 | ASSLEVAGNNEQF
TRBJ2-1 | - | TRBV7-2 | AIPLAGLDAKSEQF
TRBJ2-2 | - | TRBV20-1 | SASSRGELF
TRBJ2-3 | TRBD2 | TRBV27 | ASSFLAGGPSTDTQY
TRBJ1-2 | - | TRBV2 | ASRAAGEGGYT
TRBJ2-5 | - | TRBV7-2 | ASSLAHTGWETQY
TRBJ2-3 | - | TRBV24-1 | ATRGPGRGSDTQY
TRBJ2-3 | TRBD2 | TRBV6-6 | ASSGLAFPSTDTQY
TRBJ1-1 | - | TRBV10-3 | AISESGGRRTEAF
TRBJ2-7 | TRBD2 | TRBV5-1 | ASSRGTSGTYYEQY
TRBJ2-3 | - | TRBV12-3/TRBV12-4 | ASSLSGSSTDTQY
TRBJ1-2 | - | TRBV28 | ASSSGTIYGYT
TRBJ2-5 | TRBD2 | TRBV20-1 | SAPGGDQETQY
TRBJ2-5 | TRBD2 | TRBV6-1 | ASSEHRLAGGQQETQY
TRBJ1-1 | - | TRBV29-1 | SGQVGMNTEAF
TRBJ2-5 | - | TRBV6-5 | ASSYPGAGETQY
TRBJ2-3 | - | TRBV12-3/TRBV12-4 | ATSKREGADTEY
- | TRBD2 | TRBV7-3 | ASSFGLAGVYEQF
TRBJ2-3 | - | TRBV10-3 | AISDGRSTDTQY
TRBJ2-1 | - | TRBV24-1 | ATSDHYSSESSYNEQF
TRBJ2-5 | TRBD2 | TRBV5-1 | ASSVSGLATQETQY
TRBJ2-5 | TRBD1 | TRBV12-3/TRBV12-4 | ASSPTGGRETQY
TRBJ2-7 | - | TRBV7-9 | ASSYRASSYEQY
TRBJ1-1 | TRBD1 | TRBV20-1 | SARAGQGRPEAF
TRBJ1-5 | - | TRBV9 | ASSVAGDGQPQH
TRBJ2-7 | - | TRBV6-1 | ASSMHLDYEQY